This TCR beta chain was captured in a study of blood T cells in healthy people across ages. Combining a sample-barcoded 5' primer with a J-beta primer mix, a second PCR ran for about 6 to 12 cycles. Unique molecular identifiers of 12 random nucleotides labeled each cDNA. TCRdb recomputed calls from the 5' RACE reads with MiXCR, one row per CDR3 protein. There are about a million distinct CDR3 sequences in the sample; 45% to 60% occur only once, and about 20% lies in the top ten. Study-wide findings and caveats: Among T cells, TCR beta diversity per million cells dropped roughly linearly as age rose.

The CDR3 extends over 15 amino acids. Trimming took 6 bases from V and 3 from J, leaving 17 bases between them. Per the germline V gene, CDR1 is MNHNS and CDR2 is SASEGT. At least ten counts were recorded for this clonotype. Antigen specificity is unknown. Sequencing was performed on blood. This chain uses TRBV6-1 with TRBJ2-5, with D perhaps being TRBD1 or TRBD2 (6 bases each). This TCR was recovered from a woman aged 55-70 years in good health. The CDR3 region has the DNA TGTGCCAGCAGCCGGTGGGGGGACATAAAAGAGACCCAGTACTTC. Translation: CASSRWGDIKETQYF.